This T cell receptor beta chain was identified in a study of shared T cell receptors in the human thymus. This CDR3 region has 14 residues. V trimming: 6 bases; J trimming: 12 bases; junction bases outside the gene matches: 12. Germline CDR1 MDHEN, CDR2 SYDVKM. Data came from immunoSEQ multiplex PCR; TCRdb stores just in-frame clones and leaves some out. In the table there are 700,000 to 750,000 clones, 80% to 90% of which are singletons. This sample also belongs to another study, concerning human thymus T cells. That source adds: Thymus tissue was removed during corrective cardiac surgery. Thymic repertoires of unrelated individuals were reported in related research to overlap highly.

V usage is TRBV28 and J usage is TRBJ2-1; 9 nucleotides match TRBD1. The sequence came from a girl under two years old with a congenital heart defect. Sequences were obtained from thymocytes. CDR3 nucleotide sequence: TGTGCCAGCAGCTCGGGACAGGGAAAGGGGCGGCAGTTCTTC. This gives the protein CASSSGQGKGRQFF.